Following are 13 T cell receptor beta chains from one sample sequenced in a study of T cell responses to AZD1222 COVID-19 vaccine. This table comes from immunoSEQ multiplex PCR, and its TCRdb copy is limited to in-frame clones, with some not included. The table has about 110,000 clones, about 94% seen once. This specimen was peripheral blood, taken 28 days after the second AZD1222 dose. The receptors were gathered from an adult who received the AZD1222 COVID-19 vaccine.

The CDR3 sequence is CASSLGEFTEAFF. CDR3 nucleotides: TGTGCCAGCAGCTTGGGTGAATTCACTGAAGCTTTCTTT. The rearrangement joins TRBV5-5 to TRBJ1-1; D ambiguous. The CDR3 runs 13 residues. V was pared by 0 bases and J by 4 bases, with 7 bases between. Germline CDR1 and CDR2: SGHKS and YYEKEE (reference sequence).

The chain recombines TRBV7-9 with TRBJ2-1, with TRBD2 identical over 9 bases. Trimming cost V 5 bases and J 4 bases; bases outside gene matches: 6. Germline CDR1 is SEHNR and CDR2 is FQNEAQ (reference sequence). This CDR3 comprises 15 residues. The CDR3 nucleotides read TGTGCCAGCAGCCCTAGCGGGGAAAGGTACAATGAGCAGTTCTTC. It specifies CASSPSGERYNEQFF.

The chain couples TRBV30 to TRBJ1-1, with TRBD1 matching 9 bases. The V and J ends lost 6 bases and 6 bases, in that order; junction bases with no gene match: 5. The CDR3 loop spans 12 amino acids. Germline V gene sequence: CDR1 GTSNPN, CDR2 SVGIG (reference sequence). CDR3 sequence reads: CACNTGGPEAFF. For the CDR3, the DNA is TGTGCCTGTAATACAGGGGGCCCTGAAGCTTTCTTT. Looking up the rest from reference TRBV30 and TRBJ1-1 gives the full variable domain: SQTIHQWPATLVQPVGSPLSLECTVEGTSNPNLYWYRQAAGRGLQLLFYSVGIGQISSEVPQNLSASRPQDRQFILSSKKLLLSDSGFYLCACNTGGPEAFFGQGTRLTVV.

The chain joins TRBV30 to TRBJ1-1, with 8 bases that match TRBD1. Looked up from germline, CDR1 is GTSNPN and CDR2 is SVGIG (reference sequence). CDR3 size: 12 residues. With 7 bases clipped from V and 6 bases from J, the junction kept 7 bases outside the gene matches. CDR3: CAYHRGGAEAFF. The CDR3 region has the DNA TGTGCCTATCACAGGGGGGGGGCTGAAGCTTTCTTT.

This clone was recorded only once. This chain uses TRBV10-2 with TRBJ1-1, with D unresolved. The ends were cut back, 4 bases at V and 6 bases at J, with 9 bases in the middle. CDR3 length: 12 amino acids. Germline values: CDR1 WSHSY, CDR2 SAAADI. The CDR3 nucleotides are TGCGCCAGCAGTGTGGGTTTGGCTGAAGCTTTCTTT. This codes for CASSVGLAEAFF.

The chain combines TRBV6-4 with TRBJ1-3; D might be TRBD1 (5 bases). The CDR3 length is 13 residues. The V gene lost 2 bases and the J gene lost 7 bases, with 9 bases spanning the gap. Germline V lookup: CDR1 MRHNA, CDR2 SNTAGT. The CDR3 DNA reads TGTGCCAGCAGTGACCGGGACCGGAACACCATATATTTT. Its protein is CASSDRDRNTIYF.

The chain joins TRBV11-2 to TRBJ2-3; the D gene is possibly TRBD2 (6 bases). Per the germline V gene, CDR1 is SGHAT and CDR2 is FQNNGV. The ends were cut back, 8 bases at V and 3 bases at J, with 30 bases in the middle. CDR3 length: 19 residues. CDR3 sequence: CASHSRGTWGVIGTDTQYF. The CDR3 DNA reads TGTGCCAGCCATTCACGGGGGACCTGGGGGGTGATTGGGACAGATACGCAGTATTTT.

The CDR3 here is CASSRDSHTDTQYF. CDR3 in DNA: TGTGCCAGCAGCCGGGACAGCCACACAGATACGCAGTATTTT. The chain employs TRBV6-4 and TRBJ2-3, with 7 bases aligning to TRBD1. V shed 6 bases and J 2 bases; nucleotides not matched to a gene: 5. Germline V gene sequence: CDR1 MRHNA, CDR2 SNTAGT. The CDR3 extends over 14 amino acids.

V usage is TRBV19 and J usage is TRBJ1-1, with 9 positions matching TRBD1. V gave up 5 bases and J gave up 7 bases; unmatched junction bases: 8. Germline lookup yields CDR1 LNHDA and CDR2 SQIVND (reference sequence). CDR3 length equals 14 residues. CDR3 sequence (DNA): TGTGCCAGTAGTGTCGACAGGGGGGGAGGTGAAGCTTTCTTT. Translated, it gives CASSVDRGGGEAFF.

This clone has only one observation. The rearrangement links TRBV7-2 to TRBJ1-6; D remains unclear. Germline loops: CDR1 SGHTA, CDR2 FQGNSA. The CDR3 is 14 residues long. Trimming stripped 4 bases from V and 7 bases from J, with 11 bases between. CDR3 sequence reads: CASSSTSENSPLHF. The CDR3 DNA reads TGTGCCAGCAGCTCCACTTCAGAGAATTCACCCCTCCACTTT. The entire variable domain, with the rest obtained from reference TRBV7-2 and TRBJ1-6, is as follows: GAGVSQSPSNKVTEKGKDVELRCDPISGHTALYWYRQSLGQGLEFLIYFQGNSAPDKSGLPSDRFSAERTGGSVSTLTIQRTQQEDSAVYLCASSSTSENSPLHFGNGTRLTVT.

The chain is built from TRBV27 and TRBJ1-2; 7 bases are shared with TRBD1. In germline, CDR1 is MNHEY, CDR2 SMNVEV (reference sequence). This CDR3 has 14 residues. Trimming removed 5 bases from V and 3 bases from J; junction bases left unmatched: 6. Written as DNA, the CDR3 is TGTGCCAGCAGTCCACAGGGGTGGGACTATGGCTACACCTTC. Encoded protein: CASSPQGWDYGYTF.

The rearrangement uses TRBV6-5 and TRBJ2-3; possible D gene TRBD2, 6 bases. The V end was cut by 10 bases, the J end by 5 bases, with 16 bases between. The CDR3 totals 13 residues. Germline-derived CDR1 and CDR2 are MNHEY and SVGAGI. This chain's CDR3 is CATQRRARDTQYF. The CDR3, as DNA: TGTGCCACCCAAAGGAGGGCGCGAGATACGCAGTATTTT.

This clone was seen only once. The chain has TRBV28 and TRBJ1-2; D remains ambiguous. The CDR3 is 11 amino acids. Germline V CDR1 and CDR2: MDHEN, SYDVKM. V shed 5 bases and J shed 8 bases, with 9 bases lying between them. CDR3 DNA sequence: TGTGCCAGCAGTAGCCGGTGGGGCTACACCTTC. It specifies CASSSRWGYTF.